The T cell receptor (beta chain) under discussion was sequenced for a study of cytomegalovirus exposure and HLA in healthy donors (dated by TCRdb to about 2017). For context, the study as a whole: An earlier analysis of 587 of the donors reported approximately 300 Gb of sequence data and 117 million unique TCR beta sequences from about 200 million T cells. The study combined high-throughput TCR immunosequencing, statistical association of individual TCRs with disease status, and machine learning to predict cytomegalovirus infection status. Class I and class II HLA loci were covered by the typing at four-digit resolution. In the later analysis, no new phenotypic data were used to find candidate immune exposures; instead, reliance was placed on TCR beta sequences and their occurrence across donors. A later genetic analysis took genome-wide SNP genotypes for 398 of the 666 donors and used that subset as a discovery cohort. The number of typed donors differed by locus: about 629-640 for A, B, C, DRB1 and DQB1; some 500 for DQA1; approximately 600 for DPA1; and 400 to 480 for DPB1. Among about 410 genotyped donors of the cohort, an average of approximately 200,000 unique TCR beta nucleotide sequences was sequenced per donor, of which about 18% were non-productive. The study aimed to test whether cataloging public T cell receptors could reveal signatures of past pathogen exposure. Donor age, sex, ethnicity and CMV serostatus were compiled together with the repertoire data. Roughly 320 gigabases of sequencing data and 91 million or so unique TCR sequences made up an early release that covered approximately 700 HLA-typed donors. An earlier analysis of 500 to 650 of the donors applied high-throughput TCR beta sequencing to assess whether each TCR beta V gene segment acted as functional or pseudogenic. The T cell repertoires of several hundred subjects were profiled by immunosequencing and related to cytomegalovirus serostatus. Four or five DR-DQ haplotypes were handled as single units for association and clustering because linkage in the cohort was strong. In addition to the first cohort of around 670 subjects, a separate validation cohort of 120 different subjects was used. A later analysis re-analyzed previously published TCR beta repertoires from 660 or so donors and added high-resolution HLA genotyping to study TCR occurrence patterns. All discovery cohort repertoires had been generated on a single sequencing platform. The genetic ancestry cluster associated with self-reported Caucasian donors included about four fifths of the 350 to 500 genotyped donors. The paper as a whole reports these results and caveats: A group of highly shared sequence variants was considered likely to be a technical artifact of the sequencing pipeline. The classifier was reported to diagnose cytomegalovirus status with high specificity and sensitivity in both the original cohort and the validation cohort. When HLA alleles, especially DR and DQ, strongly co-occurred, attributing TCR associations to individual alleles was difficult. A later analysis found that HLA-associated TCR beta chains were more clonally expanded and had lower generation probabilities than equally common non-associated chains. A later analysis found that TCR association rates varied across HLA loci, with DRB1 alleles showing the most associated TCRs and HLA-C alleles the fewest. In the study, about 150 TCR beta chains were listed as associated with cytomegalovirus. Most TCR sequences were observed very rarely across donors, whereas some public TCRs were present in many individuals. A further reported finding was that TCR beta sequences accurately predicted the HLA-A and HLA-B alleles for most subjects in the first cohort. Immune exposure information for the cohort was limited to CMV serostatus. The presence/absence analyses assumed that sequencing depth was roughly uniform across donors, and that assumption may not be true. A later analysis reported that several top co-occurrence clusters appeared linked to parvovirus B19, influenza, CMV and Epstein-Barr virus. Most CMV-associated TCR beta chains appeared to be HLA-restricted in a later analysis, and the HLA associations seemed to be driven largely by CMV exposure. The 87-base-pair reads could not distinguish some IMGT-functional V segments, including TRBV6-2 and TRBV6-3, so those segments were excluded. The earlier analysis of a few hundred of the donors excluded 15 to 20 rarely observed V segments, including chromosome 9 orphons, because counts were too low. Specific HLA alleles were associated with roughly 16,000 TCR beta sequences at a false discovery rate of 0.05 in a later analysis. According to a later genetic analysis, donors in an Asian-associated ancestry cluster had fewer N-insertions in productive TCRs than the roughly 670-donor mean. Linkage disequilibrium might explain the correlated functional status among segregating V segments, but an unknown experimental factor could not be excluded. The authors suggested that the approach could potentially be generalized to other disease states and immunological phenotypes. In an earlier analysis of approximately 590 of the donors, most TCR beta V segments were observed in productive rearrangements about 87% or about 30% of the time, broadly matching IMGT annotations. In this cohort, only TCR beta chains were sequenced, and detectable features were limited by the absence of alpha or paired-chain data. Because some donors lacked HLA typing at each locus, the association tests relied only on the typed subset. An association between a missense DCLRE1C variant and V-gene and J-gene trimming of TCR beta chains was found in a later genetic analysis and replicated in an independent cohort. In vitro tests confirmed that a few of the cytomegalovirus-associated TCR beta chains recognize cytomegalovirus antigens.

As encoded in the germline V gene, CDR1 is SGHRS while CDR2 is YFSETQ. The trim is 5 bases for V and 4 bases for J, with a gap of 14 bases between the germline ends. The CDR3 has 14 amino acids, counting the end cysteine and phenylalanine. Only the CDR3 portion is preserved as DNA: 42 bases, with reading frame beginning at the first base. In total, just over 650 healthy bone marrow donors made up the cohort. Cohort members were all nominally healthy when sampled, although unrecorded immune exposures were likely present. The donor was CMV seropositive and belonged to the group of 250 to 350 seropositive cohort members. Every donor gave a peripheral blood sample, and the peripheral blood mononuclear cells from that sample were used for TCR beta sequencing. The Qiagen DNeasy Blood Extraction Kit was used to extract genomic DNA from the blood cell samples. As concerns this clone: No antigen is known for it. The record has no base qualities; no much larger clone is one base away.

Libraries were constructed by the immunoSEQ multiplex PCR assay. For the multiplex PCR, a mixture combining 60 forward primers for TCR Vbeta segments and 13 reverse primers for TCR Jbeta segments was used. A multiplex PCR assay on genomic DNA amplified the CDR3 region of rearranged TCR beta genes. The amplified TCR beta libraries were sequenced on the Illumina HiSeq System as 87-base-pair reads. For the original study's pipeline: A later analysis tallied roughly 80 million unique TCR beta chains across the approximately 670 repertoires, and approximately 9.9 million of those chains were shared by two or more donors. A nearest-neighbor algorithm error-corrected the raw reads and collapsed the reads into unique sequences, merging closely related sequences to remove PCR and sequencing errors. CDR3 sequences were aligned to IMGT reference sequences to assign V, D and J gene segments. For a sequence to be retained, at least a six-nucleotide match to both a V gene segment and a J gene segment was required. Rearrangements were classified as productive when the CDR3 lacked stop codons and remained in frame with V and J, and all other rearrangements were classified as non-productive. CDR3 was defined according to IMGT convention as the region running from the second conserved V-encoded cysteine to the conserved J-encoded phenylalanine. The earlier analysis of some 550 of the donors excluded any sequence lacking an unambiguous match to a single V gene segment. In an earlier analysis of 587 of the donors, V segments were called functional above 56.7% productive rearrangements and were called segregating when the between-donor standard deviation exceeded 5%. A statistical classification framework was built to diagnose cytomegalovirus status from the catalog of TCR beta chain sequences. In a later analysis, V and J genes were assigned by comparing TCR nucleotide sequences against IMGT/GENE-DB human TR gene sequences. A later analysis assigned CDR3 sequences and most-parsimonious VDJ recombination scenarios with the TCRdist pipeline. In a later analysis, every TCR beta chain was defined by the combination of its CDR3 amino acid sequence and its V-gene family, and reads without a unique V-gene family were dropped. In a later analysis, approximately 640 highly shared, low-generation-probability nucleotide sequences were removed to address suspected cross-contamination and a sequencing artifact. For each public chain, a later analysis derived a clonal expansion index from normalized ranks of inferred template counts within each repertoire. In a later analysis, generation probabilities were computed with a VDJ recombination model fitted to out-of-frame rearrangements, and the resulting probabilities were checked against IGoR. In a later analysis, TCR-TCR, TCR-HLA and TCR-CMV co-occurrence was scored with hypergeometric tests, and a repertoire-size bias correction was applied to TCR pairs. A later analysis estimated false discovery rates by permuting HLA or CMV assignments 20 times. In a later analysis, co-occurring TCRs were grouped using DBSCAN, with TCRdist sequence similarity added in when clustering inside HLA-allele-positive subsets. For co-occurrence clustering, repertoires with fewer than 30,000 or more than 120,000 public chains were excluded, along with a handful of repertoires with anomalous nucleotide sharing. TCRdb mirrors the immuneACCESS table, restricted to in-frame sequences. Some clones are absent from its copies; in checked studies, under half trace to an unresolved V gene, and the reason for the others is unknown. V, J and clone size were drawn from that table, and D and trimming were deduced from the DNA. Across this sample there are some 150,000 clones, with about four fifths seen only once. Around 4.5% of the sample belongs to the ten largest clones.

The rearranged segments are TRBV5-1 and TRBJ2-3, and the D gene may be TRBD2, 6 bases matching. Specimen: PBMCs. This TCR was sampled from a man aged 40-49 years in good health and CMV-seropositive. The DNA is as follows: TGCGCCAGCAGAATGAACGGGGGAGCAGATACGCAGTATTTT. Its translation is CASRMNGGADTQYF. With the portions outside the CDR3 filled from the reference TRBV5-1 and TRBJ2-3 genes, the complete variable region becomes KAGVTQTPRYLIKTRGQQVTLSCSPISGHRSVSWYQQTPGQGLQFLFEYFSETQRNKGNFPGRFSGRQFSNSRSEMNVSTLELGDSALYLCASRMNGGADTQYFGPGTRLTVL.